The subject of this entry is one TCR beta chain. The sample is drawn from a study of blood T cell repertoires in COVID-19. Study summary: Spain, Italy and the United States supplied samples that represented acute and convalescent COVID-19. PBMCs, B-cell-depleted T cells, or T cells were the source of the cDNA or gDNA that made up the material.

This CDR3 has 16 amino acids. CDR1 is LGHNA, CDR2 YSLEER, per germline. Trimming stripped 4 bases from V and 0 bases from J, with 12 bases between. Original methodology: Quantification of nucleated cells was approximated via reference gene primer amplification. The protocol was immunoSEQ multiplex PCR, while the TCRdb copy is restricted to in-frame clones and leaves out a portion. That table furnishes V, J and clone size, whereas the DNA furnished D and trimming. This sample has about 48,000 clones, with roughly 84% found just once. Sequencing used peripheral blood. The receptor's source is a woman aged 60 to 75 with acute or convalescent COVID-19. This chain connects TRBV4-3 to TRBJ1-4, with D tentatively TRBD1 (6 bases). The CDR3 DNA sequence: TGCGCCAGCAGCCTTACAGGGTCTCCAACTAATGAAAAACTGTTTTTT. It codes for CASSLTGSPTNEKLFF.